Listed here are 25 T cell receptor beta chains from one sample, sequenced in a study of blood T cell repertoires in COVID-19. Data came from immunoSEQ multiplex PCR; TCRdb stores just in-frame clones and leaves some out. The table includes 120,000 to 150,000 clones, more than 75% detected once. The specimen was peripheral blood. The receptors derive from a woman older than 75 with acute or convalescent COVID-19.

This clone was detected once. The genes are TRBV7-9 and TRBJ1-6, with 10 bases lining up with TRBD1. Germline CDR1 and CDR2: SEHNR and FQNEAQ (reference sequence). The CDR3 consists of 14 residues. V shed 5 bases, J shed 8 bases, and the junction held 3 bases outside the gene matches. The CDR3 DNA sequence: TGTGCCAGCAGCCCGACAGGGGGCGATTCACCCCTCCACTTT. This gives the protein CASSPTGGDSPLHF.

The V and J genes are TRBV4-2 and TRBJ2-3; 11 positions match TRBD2. The CDR3 loop spans 15 amino acids. The trim removed 3 bases at V and 5 bases at J, leaving 4 bases unmatched. CDR1 and CDR2 (germline): LGHNA, YNFKEQ. This CDR3 reads CASSHSGGEGDTQYF. In nucleotides, the CDR3 is TGTGCCAGCAGCCATAGCGGGGGGGAGGGAGATACGCAGTATTTT.

The chain recombines TRBV7-9 with TRBJ1-3; D remains unclear. Trimming removed 5 bases at V and 0 bases at J, with 11 bases between. Germline V gene data show CDR1 as SEHNR and CDR2 as FQNEAQ (reference sequence). The CDR3 totals 15 residues. CDR3: CASSATHSSGNTIYF. CDR3 in DNA: TGTGCCAGCAGCGCTACACACAGCTCTGGAAACACCATATATTTT.

The J gene is TRBJ2-7, the V gene TRBV2; 8 nucleotides line up with TRBD1. CDR1 SNHLY and CDR2 FYNNEI come from the germline V gene. The trim removed 4 bases at V and 5 bases at J, leaving 7 bases unmatched. This CDR3 has 14 amino acids. The CDR3 loop reads CASSVIRGHDEQYF. The CDR3, as DNA: TGTGCCAGCAGTGTAATCAGGGGGCATGACGAGCAGTACTTC.

The gene calls are TRBV4-1 and TRBJ1-2; tentative D call: TRBD1 (5 bases). V was trimmed by 0 bases and J by 2 bases, leaving 10 bases between them. Germline-derived CDR1 and CDR2 are MGHRA and YSYEKL. The CDR3 length is 15 residues. CDR3 bases: TGCGCCAGCAGCCAAGAAGAAGGGGTAAACTATGGCTACACCTTC. Its protein product is CASSQEEGVNYGYTF.

This clone has more than one count but fewer than ten. The J gene is TRBJ2-7, the V gene TRBV6-5; the match to TRBD2 covers 7 bases. CDR1 and CDR2 (germline): MNHEY, SVGAGI. The V segment lost 2 bases and the J segment 3 bases; nucleotides outside the gene matches: 7. The CDR3 has 15 amino acids. CDR3 bases: TGTGCCAGCAGTTACCTATCCGCGGGGGACTACGAGCAGTACTTC. Translated, it gives CASSYLSAGDYEQYF.

The chain recombines TRBV12-5 with TRBJ2-2; 7 nucleotides line up with TRBD2. The CDR3 length is 18 residues. CDR1 is LGHNT and CDR2 is FRNRAP in the germline V gene. V lost 2 bases, J lost 0 bases, and 9 bases stayed unmatched. CDR3 loop: CASGLILGGTANTGELFF. As DNA, the CDR3 is TGTGCTAGTGGTTTGATCCTGGGGGGGACCGCGAACACCGGGGAGCTGTTTTTT. Complete variable domain (other parts from reference TRBV12-5 and TRBJ2-2): DARVTQTPRHKVTEMGQEVTMRCQPILGHNTVFWYRQTMMQGLELLAYFRNRAPLDDSGMPKDRFSAEMPDATLATLKIQPSEPRDSAVYFCASGLILGGTANTGELFFGEGSRLTVL.

The V gene is TRBV28, the J gene TRBJ2-2; tentatively, D is TRBD1 (5 bases). The CDR3 contains 13 residues. The V end was cut by 8 bases, the J end by 5 bases, with 12 bases between. Germline-derived CDR1 and CDR2 are MDHEN and SYDVKM. The CDR3 DNA sequence: TGTGCCAGCCCCTCAAGGACAACCGGGGAGCTGTTTTTT. Translation: CASPSRTTGELFF.

The DNA for the CDR3 is TGTGCCACCAGCCCTTGGAAAGGGGCCAATTCACCCCTCCACTTT. It is translated as CATSPWKGANSPLHF. The chain uses TRBV15 and TRBJ1-6; D may be TRBD1 (5 bases). The CDR3 extends over 15 amino acids. Per germline, CDR1 LNHNV and CDR2 YYDKDF (reference sequence). Trimming removed 5 bases at V and 7 bases at J, with 15 bases between.

In nucleotides, the CDR3 is TGTGCCAGCAGTCCCACAGGGGGGAAGACGACCCCCCAGCATTTT. This gives the protein CASSPTGGKTTPQHF. The chain is built from TRBV6-5 and TRBJ1-5; 8 bases match TRBD1. CDR3 length: 15 amino acids. Trimming took 5 bases from V and 10 from J; bases not matched to a gene: 13. Germline CDR1 and CDR2: MNHEY and SVGAGI.

The V gene is TRBV28, the J gene TRBJ1-2; TRBD1 agrees at 8 bases. V shed 5 bases, J shed 2 bases, and the junction held 13 bases outside the gene matches. Germline CDR1 and CDR2: MDHEN and SYDVKM. CDR3 length equals 17 residues. Here the CDR3 reads CASSPIGNRGGNYGYTF. The CDR3 nucleotides are TGTGCCAGCAGTCCTATAGGAAACAGGGGGGGGAACTATGGCTACACCTTC.

This chain uses TRBV5-4 with TRBJ2-7; TRBD2 might be the D (5 bases). This CDR3 spans 16 amino acids. The germline CDR1 and CDR2 sequences are SGHNT and YYREEE (reference sequence). The V end was cut by 4 bases, the J end by 7 bases, with 24 bases between. The CDR3 spells CASSPNNPAAAREQYF. CDR3 DNA: TGTGCCAGCAGCCCAAACAACCCAGCAGCGGCCAGGGAGCAGTACTTC.

The rearrangement uses TRBV10-2 and TRBJ1-4, with D perhaps matching TRBD1 (5 bases). V was cut by 5 bases and J by 6 bases, with 16 bases left in between. The CDR3 is 15 amino acids. Germline V gives CDR1 WSHSY, CDR2 SAAADI. DNA of the CDR3: TGCGCCAGCAGTCCGACCGGGCAGGGCGATGAAAAACTGTTTTTT. Translated: CASSPTGQGDEKLFF.

This chain links TRBV5-1 with TRBJ2-5; D is unresolved. Germline CDR1 and CDR2: SGHRS and YFSETQ. This CDR3 has 11 residues. V shed 6 bases and J shed 2 bases, with 5 bases lying between them. This chain's CDR3 is CASTSQETQYF. The CDR3 nucleotides are TGCGCCAGCACATCACAAGAGACCCAGTACTTC.

This CDR3 is CASHYRGSNQPQHF. As DNA, the CDR3 is TGTGCCAGCCATTACAGGGGTAGCAATCAGCCCCAGCATTTT. The J gene is TRBJ1-5, the V gene TRBV19, with TRBD1 matching over 7 bases. Unmatched junction bases numbered 5, after V lost 9 bases and J lost 0 bases. Looked up from germline, CDR1 is LNHDA and CDR2 is SQIVND (reference sequence). The CDR3 covers 14 residues.

The V gene is TRBV15, the J gene TRBJ2-1, with TRBD1 matching over 7 bases. V lost 1 base and J lost 4; bases outside the gene matches: 10. This CDR3 contains 17 residues. Germline CDR1 is LNHNV and CDR2 is YYDKDF (reference sequence). CDR3 protein: CATSRAGPGGNYNEQFF. The CDR3, as DNA: TGTGCCACCAGCAGAGCGGGACCAGGGGGAAATTACAATGAGCAGTTCTTC.

This clone appeared a few times. The chain couples TRBV5-4 to TRBJ2-3; a weak D match, TRBD1 (5 bases). V gave up 0 bases and J gave up 1 base, with 12 bases separating them. The CDR3 length is 16 residues. From germline, CDR1 is SGHNT and CDR2 YYREEE (reference sequence). Written as DNA, the CDR3 is TGTGCCAGCAGCTTGGCCAAAGGGGTTGGCACAGATACGCAGTATTTT. Encoded protein: CASSLAKGVGTDTQYF.

The rearrangement links TRBV24-1 to TRBJ2-5; a weak D match, TRBD2 (6 bases). V was shortened by 3 bases and J by 4 bases, with 14 bases between the two germline ends. The germline V gene has CDR1 KGHDR and CDR2 SFDVKD. This CDR3 comprises 15 residues. CDR3 sequence (DNA): TGTGCCACCAGTGATCCCGGGACTTTCGGAGAGACCCAGTACTTC. Translated: CATSDPGTFGETQYF.

This chain links TRBV6-5 with TRBJ2-1, with TRBD1 identical over 7 bases. The CDR3 is 14 amino acids. Trimming at V came to 3 bases and at J to 5 bases, leaving 4 bases not matched to a gene. Germline CDR1 reads MNHEY; CDR2 reads SVGAGI. Written as DNA, the CDR3 is TGTGCCAGCAGTTATACAGGGGATGACAATGAGCAGTTCTTC. Translated, it gives CASSYTGDDNEQFF.

V usage is TRBV2 and J usage is TRBJ1-5, with 7 bases aligning to TRBD1. Germline values: CDR1 SNHLY, CDR2 FYNNEI. The CDR3 sequence is 14 residues long. J gave up 8 bases and V 5 bases, and 9 bases lay outside the gene matches. The CDR3: CASSKEDRAKPQHF. CDR3 bases: TGTGCCAGCAGTAAAGAAGACAGGGCGAAGCCCCAGCATTTT.

This rearrangement joins TRBV30 to TRBJ1-2; possible D gene TRBD1, 5 bases. Germline CDR1 is GTSNPN and CDR2 is SVGIG (reference sequence). The CDR3 covers 14 residues. Trimming shortened V by 2 bases and J by 4 bases, and 14 bases separated the two germline ends. CDR3 region: CAWSNMGGGYGYTF. CDR3 sequence (DNA): TGTGCCTGGAGTAATATGGGCGGGGGCTATGGCTACACCTTC.

V usage is TRBV5-6 and J usage is TRBJ2-1; TRBD2 matches 7 bases. This CDR3 comprises 15 residues. Germline trimming cut 7 bases from V and 4 bases from J; bases unmatched to any gene: 11. Per germline, CDR1 SGHDT and CDR2 YYEEEE. The CDR3 bases are TGTGCCAGCGGCGGGGAGGGCGAGCTGTACAATGAGCAGTTCTTC. This encodes CASGGEGELYNEQFF.

This rearrangement joins TRBV2 to TRBJ2-3; no clear D gene. CDR3 length: 11 amino acids. Germline CDR1 is SNHLY and CDR2 is FYNNEI. V was clipped by 6 bases and J by 7 bases, with 8 bases between them. The CDR3 protein is CASRTLYTQYF. The CDR3 nucleotides read TGTGCCAGCAGAACTCTATATACGCAGTATTTT.

This sequence joins TRBV28 and TRBJ1-3; D not resolved. Trimming took off 6 bases at V and 2 bases at J, with 14 bases between the two ends. Germline CDR1 is MDHEN and CDR2 is SYDVKM. This CDR3 has 15 amino acids. Here the CDR3 reads CASREGLSTGNTIYF. In DNA, the CDR3 is TGTGCCAGCAGGGAAGGACTTTCTACTGGAAACACCATATATTTT.

The chain has TRBV5-1 and TRBJ2-3, with 7 bases lining up with TRBD2. CDR1 and CDR2 (germline): SGHRS, YFSETQ. The CDR3 runs 14 residues. Germline trimming cut 7 bases from V and 1 base from J; bases unmatched to any gene: 6. CDR3 coding DNA: TGCGCCAGCGGGGCTAGCGGAGGCACAGATACGCAGTATTTT. Translated, it gives CASGASGGTDTQYF.